The T cell receptor beta chain described here comes from a study of HIV-infected patients and healthy controls. TCRdb called the 5' RACE reads again in MiXCR, with one record for every CDR3 protein. The sample includes 65,000 to 70,000 distinct CDR3 sequences, around 16% of them seen just once. Per germline, CDR1 LNHDA and CDR2 SQIVND (reference sequence). V lost 7 bases, J lost 2 bases, and 7 bases stayed unmatched. This CDR3 is 15 amino acids long. This clonotype was observed many times. This receptor was identified in a human donor in good health. The material sequenced was CD4+ T cells from blood. The gene calls are TRBV19 and TRBJ2-3; 9 bases map to TRBD2. CDR3 in amino acids: CASTPSGDDTDTQYF. In DNA form, the CDR3 reads TGTGCCAGTACCCCTAGCGGGGATGACACAGATACGCAGTATTTT.